This record concerns one TCR beta chain sequence. Antigen: not known. This sample was included in a study of OX40 agonist ivuxolimab in advanced cancers. Study results and limitations: At 0.1 to 3.0 mg/kg and by week 6, CD4+ and CD8+ T cells in the blood had expanded clonally.

The germline V gene encodes CDR1 SEHNR and CDR2 FQNEAQ (reference sequence). The CDR3 runs to 13 residues. Trimming removed 1 base at V and 8 bases at J, with 11 bases between. Profiled with immunoSEQ multiplex PCR; TCRdb holds only in-frame clones, not every one. The data contain 75,000 or so clones, 84% of them seen just once; the ten biggest clones take up around 25%. The sample consisted of CD4+ or CD8+ T cells sorted from blood, taken in a trial of the OX40 agonist ivuxolimab. The rearrangement uses TRBV7-9 and TRBJ1-1, with unresolved D. The sequence came from an adult with an advanced solid tumor such as melanoma, head and neck, liver or kidney cancer. CDR3 loop: CASSLGRPYEAFF. Here the CDR3 DNA reads TGTGCCAGCAGCTTAGGGCGACCTTACGAAGCTTTCTTT.